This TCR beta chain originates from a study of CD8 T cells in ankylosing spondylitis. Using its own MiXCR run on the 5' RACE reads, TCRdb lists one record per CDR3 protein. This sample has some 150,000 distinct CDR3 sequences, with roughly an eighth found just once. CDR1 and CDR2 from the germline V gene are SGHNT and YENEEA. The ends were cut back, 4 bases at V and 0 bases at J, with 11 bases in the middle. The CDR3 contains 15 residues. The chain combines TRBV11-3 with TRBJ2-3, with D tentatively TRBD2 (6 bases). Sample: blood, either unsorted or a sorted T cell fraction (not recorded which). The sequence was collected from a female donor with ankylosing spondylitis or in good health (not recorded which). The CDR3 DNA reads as TGTGCCAGCAGCTCCAAGAGCGGGAGCACAGATACGCAGTATTTT. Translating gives CASSSKSGSTDTQYF. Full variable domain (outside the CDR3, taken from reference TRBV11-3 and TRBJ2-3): EAGVVQSPRYKIIEKKQPVAFWCNPISGHNTLYWYLQNLGQGPELLIRYENEEAVDDSQLPKDRFSAERLKGVDSTLKIQPAELGDSAVYLCASSSKSGSTDTQYFGPGTRLTVL.